The clone carrying this TCR beta chain came up many times. The data belong to a study of CD8 T cells in ankylosing spondylitis. The ends lost 5 bases at V and 11 bases at J; junction bases unmatched: 15. From germline, CDR1 is SGHTA and CDR2 FQGNSA. CDR3 size: 16 residues. TCRdb used MiXCR to reprocess the 5' RACE reads, holding one entry per CDR3 protein. Altogether more than 150,000 distinct CDR3 sequences are present, 18% being singletons, with the ten largest covering 4.3%. The clonotype originates from a male donor aged 10-29 years with ankylosing spondylitis or in good health (not recorded which). The chain is built from TRBV7-2 and TRBJ1-3; 10 bases fit TRBD1. The source material was blood, either unsorted or a sorted T cell fraction (not recorded which). The CDR3 loop reads CASSTGTGAIPRPIYF. The CDR3 bases are TGTGCCAGCAGCACAGGGACAGGGGCGATCCCTAGACCCATATATTTT.